One TCR beta chain is described in this entry. TCRdb reprocessed the PCR reads via MiXCR and lists one record per CDR3 protein. This sample carries tens of thousands of distinct CDR3 sequences, roughly 52% of them seen once, and the ten largest clones take less than 15%. The sample comes from a study of esophageal squamous cell carcinoma under preoperative chemotherapy. Time point specified: before preoperative PTX-NDP chemotherapy. Trimming removed 5 bases at V and 8 bases at J, with 16 bases between. Germline V gene sequence: CDR1 SGHTA, CDR2 FQGNSA. The CDR3 extends over 14 amino acids. The source of this sequence is a human donor with esophageal squamous cell carcinoma. The donor label of this sample is uncertain. Sample acquisition took place from a patient given preoperative chemotherapy. V is TRBV7-2 and J is TRBJ2-4, with no clear D. CDR3 protein: CASSPPRNQDIQYF. The CDR3, as DNA: TGTGCCAGCAGCCCACCCCGGAACCAGGACATTCAGTACTTC.